The 9 T cell receptor beta chains below come from one sample, sequenced in a study of cytomegalovirus exposure and HLA in healthy donors. PCR was performed using 60 Vbeta and 13 Jbeta primers. The table came from immunoSEQ multiplex PCR; TCRdb's copy has only in-frame clones and leaves some out. The sample contains roughly 100,000 clones, 65% to 75% of which appear only once. Sequenced: PBMCs. The receptors stem from a female donor in good health and CMV-seronegative.

The chain employs TRBV7-2 and TRBJ2-3, with TRBD2 matching 10 bases. The CDR3 is 15 amino acids. In germline, CDR1 is SGHTA, CDR2 FQGNSA. J lost 2 bases, V lost 6 bases, and 5 bases had no gene match. DNA of the CDR3: TGTGCCAGCAGTCGGACTAGCGGTAACACAGATACGCAGTATTTT. It is translated as CASSRTSGNTDTQYF.

The CDR3 is CASSEVSAGEQFF. The DNA of the CDR3 is TGCGCCAGCAGTGAGGTATCAGCGGGAGAGCAGTTCTTC. This chain links TRBV10-1 with TRBJ2-1; 7 bases map to TRBD2. The CDR3 loop spans 13 amino acids. V lost 2 bases to trimming and J lost 10 bases; unmatched junction nucleotides: 5. Germline V gene sequence: CDR1 WNHNN, CDR2 SYGVQD (reference sequence).

The V and J genes are TRBV11-3 and TRBJ2-3, with a tentative D call TRBD2 (6 bases). Trimming shortened V by 8 bases and J by 2 bases, and 11 bases separated the two germline ends. The CDR3 sequence is 13 residues long. Germline V gene sequence: CDR1 SGHNT, CDR2 YENEEA. The CDR3 DNA reads TGTGCCAGCGCGGGAACAGCCACAGATACGCAGTATTTT. Translating gives CASAGTATDTQYF.

The rearrangement uses TRBV29-1 and TRBJ1-2; TRBD1 is a possible D gene (6 bases). The CDR3 is made up of 12 amino acids. Germline lookup yields CDR1 SQVTM and CDR2 ANQGSEA. Between the trimmed V and J ends, which lost 4 bases and 8 bases, there was a span of 14 bases. CDR3 amino acids: CSVGITGQGYTF. CDR3 nucleotides: TGCAGCGTTGGGATAACAGGGCAGGGCTACACCTTC.

The rearrangement links TRBV4-2 to TRBJ2-6, with D tentatively TRBD2 (5 bases). The germline V gene encodes CDR1 LGHNA and CDR2 YNFKEQ. The CDR3 is 15 amino acids. The V gene lost 3 bases and the J gene lost 0 bases, with 6 bases spanning the gap. The CDR3 reads CASSHTSSGANVLTF. Written as DNA, the CDR3 is TGTGCCAGCAGCCATACTAGCTCTGGGGCCAACGTCCTGACTTTC.

V is TRBV6-6 and J is TRBJ1-5, with TRBD1 as a possible D gene (6 bases). The CDR3 extends over 16 amino acids. The germline gives CDR1 MNHNY, CDR2 SVGAGI (reference sequence). The V gene lost 2 bases and the J gene lost 3 bases, with 14 bases spanning the gap. As DNA, the CDR3 is TGTGCCAGCAGTTACCCGGGGGGCAGCCTCAATCAGCCCCAGCATTTT. This translates into CASSYPGGSLNQPQHF.

V gene TRBV25-1 combines with J gene TRBJ1-1, with 7 bases matching TRBD1. This CDR3 is 17 amino acids long. The germline V gene has CDR1 MGHDK and CDR2 SYGVNS. V was pared by 0 bases and J by 3 bases, with 10 bases of the junction left unmatched. In nucleotides, the CDR3 is TGTGCCAGCAGTGAATATGGTTTTCAGGGGACAGACACTGAAGCTTTCTTT. Translating it yields CASSEYGFQGTDTEAFF.

A few counts support this clone. J is TRBJ2-7 and V is TRBV5-1, with TRBD1 identical over 9 bases. V dropped 0 bases and J dropped 6; count of bases not matched to a gene: 7. This CDR3 is 15 amino acids long. Germline V CDR1 and CDR2: SGHRS, YFSETQ. CDR3 nucleotides: TGCGCCAGCAGCTTGGCCATGGGACAGGGTTCCGAGCAGTACTTC. This sequence encodes CASSLAMGQGSEQYF. Based on the CDR3 plus reference TRBV5-1 and TRBJ2-7, the full variable domain is KAGVTQTPRYLIKTRGQQVTLSCSPISGHRSVSWYQQTPGQGLQFLFEYFSETQRNKGNFPGRFSGRQFSNSRSEMNVSTLELGDSALYLCASSLAMGQGSEQYFGPGTRLTVT.

The CDR3 DNA is TGTGCCAGCAGCGGCGGACAGGTGGAGACCCAGTACTTC. This translates into CASSGGQVETQYF. The V and J genes are TRBV5-4 and TRBJ2-5; TRBD1 aligns across 7 bases. Germline trimming cut 4 bases from V and 5 bases from J; bases unmatched to any gene: 5. CDR3 length equals 13 residues. Germline lookup yields CDR1 SGHNT and CDR2 YYREEE (reference sequence).